These 5 T cell receptor beta chains were all obtained from the same sample, sequenced in a study of blood T cell repertoires in COVID-19. The data were produced by immunoSEQ multiplex PCR, yet TCRdb's version contains in-frame clones alone and is incomplete. The repertoire has 100,000 to 150,000 clones, approximately 80% of them found once; the top ten carry about 10%. Sequenced sample: peripheral blood. These receptors all come from a man aged 60 to 69 with acute or convalescent COVID-19.

The CDR3 is CASGLARTSGSADTQYF. The CDR3 DNA sequence: TGTGCTAGTGGTTTGGCCCGGACTAGCGGGAGTGCAGATACGCAGTATTTT. This sequence joins TRBV12-5 and TRBJ2-3; 13 nucleotides align to TRBD2. This CDR3 is 17 amino acids long. The junction had 5 bases not matched to a gene; V was cut back by 1 base and J by 4 bases. CDR1 is LGHNT and CDR2 is FRNRAP in the germline V gene.

This clone is large. The chain links TRBV27 to TRBJ2-7; no firm D call. Germline assignment: CDR1 MNHEY and CDR2 SMNVEV (reference sequence). CDR3 length: 12 amino acids. V was clipped by 8 bases and J by 0 bases, with 8 bases between them. This CDR3 is CASFSSSYEQYF. The CDR3 bases are TGTGCCAGCTTTTCGAGCTCCTACGAGCAGTACTTC.

V usage is TRBV3-1 (or the pseudogene TRBV3-2) and J usage is TRBJ2-5; D might be TRBD1 (6 bases). The V and J ends lost 4 bases and 0 bases respectively, with 12 bases between them. The CDR3 is 15 amino acids. The V gene's germline CDR1 is LGHDT and CDR2 YNNKEL (reference sequence). CDR3 DNA sequence: TGTGCCAGCAGCCGCTCAGGGGTGTACCAAGAGACCCAGTACTTC. Protein product: CASSRSGVYQETQYF.

This sequence joins TRBV7-8 and TRBJ2-1; 9 bases match TRBD1. Germline loops: CDR1 SGHVS, CDR2 FQNEAQ. After removal of 3 bases from V and 4 bases from J, the junction contained 1 base not matched to a gene. This CDR3 has 14 residues. DNA of the CDR3: TGTGCCAGCAGCTTCGGGACAGGGTACAATGAGCAGTTCTTC. This sequence encodes CASSFGTGYNEQFF.

This clone appeared once. The V gene is TRBV7-2, the J gene TRBJ2-1; TRBD2 matches at 11 bases. Germline values: CDR1 SGHTA, CDR2 FQGNSA. The length of the CDR3 is 16 residues. After removal of 1 base from V and 5 bases from J, the junction contained 4 bases not matched to a gene. Written as DNA, the CDR3 is TGTGCCAGCAGCTTAGGGGGGACTAGCGGACACAATGAGCAGTTCTTC. Amino acid sequence: CASSLGGTSGHNEQFF.